These T cell receptor beta chains were read from a single sample in a study of beta chain features in type 1 diabetes. Some clones are missing from TCRdb's copy, which holds only in-frame ones; the method was immunoSEQ multiplex PCR. Counted here are about 250,000 clones, 14% occurring once; the ten biggest clones make up about 0.027%. The sequenced sample was naive CD4+ T cells from blood. The source of these receptors is a woman aged 40 to 50 in good health. Both conserved end residues are part of each CDR3. The D gene is left open where the match is weak. The listing skips clone size in some rows; elsewhere it reads once, few, many or a size class.

d_call j_call v_call clone_size cdr3_nt cdr3_aa
TRBD2 TRBJ2-5 TRBV18 . TGTGCCAGCTCAACTAGCGGGGGCCTCACAGAGACCCAGTACTTC CASSTSGGLTETQYF
. TRBJ2-1 TRBV6-1 . TGTGCCAGCAGTGGACAGAGCTCCTACAATGAGCAGTTCTTC CASSGQSSYNEQFF
TRBD1 TRBJ2-7 TRBV7-2 . TGTGCCAGCAGCTTAGGCTTATTGAGGGGGCAGAGTGAGCAGTACTTC CASSLGLLRGQSEQYF
. TRBJ2-1 TRBV2 . TGTGCCAGCAGTAAGGACATAGGTGAGCAGTTCTTC CASSKDIGEQFF
. TRBJ2-5 TRBV11-2 . TGTGCCAGCAGCCCGACAGTCCAAGAGACCCAGTACTTC CASSPTVQETQYF
TRBD2 TRBJ2-5 TRBV5-6 . TGTGCCAGCAGCCCGGGGACTAGCGGGGTTGAGACCCAGTACTTC CASSPGTSGVETQYF
TRBD2 TRBJ2-1 TRBV5-4 . TGTGCCAGCAGCCCAACTAGCGGGGGGGTTGAGCAGTTCTTC CASSPTSGGVEQFF
. TRBJ1-2 TRBV9 . TGTTCCACTTCGGGGGTGGCTGGTGTCGGCTACACCTTC CSTSGVAGVGYTF
. TRBJ2-1 TRBV5-4 . TGTGCCAGCAGCGGTCGGTCACTCCACAATGAGCAGTTCTTC CASSGRSLHNEQFF
TRBD2 TRBJ2-1 TRBV18 few TGTGCCAGCTCACTACGCCGGACTAGCGAGTTCGAGCAGTTCTTC CASSLRRTSEFEQFF
. TRBJ2-5 TRBV25-1 few TGTGCCAGCAGTGAATCGCGACCGGGAGAGACCCAGTACTTC CASSESRPGETQYF
. TRBJ1-1 TRBV1 . TGCACCAGCAGCCCCGGACAGAACACTGAAGCTTTCTTT CTSSPGQNTEAFF
. TRBJ2-3 TRBV7-2 . TGTGCCAGCAGCCCTCAGACAGGGACTACAGATACGCAGTATTTT CASSPQTGTTDTQYF
TRBD1 TRBJ1-2 TRBV5-1 . TGCGCCAGCAGCTCCGGGACAGGGTTTTATGGCTACACCTTC CASSSGTGFYGYTF
. TRBJ2-5 TRBV29-1 . TGCAGCGTTGTAGGGCAGGGGTCCCAAGAGACCCAGTACTTC CSVVGQGSQETQYF
TRBD1 TRBJ1-2 TRBV6-6 few TGTGCCAGCAGCCCCGGACAGGGTCTGGGCTACACCTTC CASSPGQGLGYTF